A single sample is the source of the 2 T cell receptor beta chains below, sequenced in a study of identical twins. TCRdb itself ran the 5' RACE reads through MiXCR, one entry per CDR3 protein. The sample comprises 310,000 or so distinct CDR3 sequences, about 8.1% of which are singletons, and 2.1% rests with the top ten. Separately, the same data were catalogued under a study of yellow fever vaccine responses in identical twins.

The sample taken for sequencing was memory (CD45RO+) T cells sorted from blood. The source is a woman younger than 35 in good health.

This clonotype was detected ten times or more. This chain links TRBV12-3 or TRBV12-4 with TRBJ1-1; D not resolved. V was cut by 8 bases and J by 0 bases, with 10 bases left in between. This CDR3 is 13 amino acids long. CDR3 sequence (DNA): TGTGCCAGCTCCCCCGGCATGAACACTGAAGCTTTCTTT. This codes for CASSPGMNTEAFF.

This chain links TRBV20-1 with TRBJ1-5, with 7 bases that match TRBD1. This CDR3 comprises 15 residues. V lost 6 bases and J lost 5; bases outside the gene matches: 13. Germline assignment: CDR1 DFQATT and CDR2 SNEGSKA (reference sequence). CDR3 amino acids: CSAEPTGTEYQPQHF. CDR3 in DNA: TGCAGTGCGGAACCCACCGGGACAGAGTATCAGCCCCAGCATTTT.